Below are 32 T cell receptor beta chains sequenced from a single sample in a study of blood T cells in healthy people across ages. A second PCR, run for 7 to 11 cycles, used a sample-barcoded 5' primer plus a J-beta primer mix. Using its own MiXCR run on the 5' RACE reads, TCRdb lists one record per CDR3 protein. The sample yields approximately 850,000 distinct CDR3 sequences, roughly 64% seen once. What was sequenced was blood. All receptors come from a young man in good health.

V is TRBV4-3 and J is TRBJ2-3, with D perhaps TRBD1 (5 bases). CDR1 is LGHNA, CDR2 YSLEER, per germline. The CDR3 is made up of 18 amino acids. V was cut by 0 bases and J by 2 bases, with 18 bases left in between. CDR3 sequence reads: CASSQEWAGWMITDTQYF. CDR3 DNA: TGCGCCAGCAGCCAAGAGTGGGCAGGGTGGATGATCACAGATACGCAGTATTTT.

V gene TRBV7-2 combines with J gene TRBJ1-5; unclear D gene. V was cut by 1 base and J by 1 base, with 8 bases left in between. The CDR3 covers 15 residues. Germline assignment: CDR1 SGHTA and CDR2 FQGNSA. CDR3 region: CASSLGAFSNQPQHF. CDR3 DNA: TGTGCCAGCAGCTTAGGGGCTTTCAGCAATCAGCCCCAGCATTTT.

The V and J genes are TRBV10-2 and TRBJ1-2, with D unclear. This CDR3 is built from 14 residues. Germline V lookup: CDR1 WSHSY, CDR2 SAAADI. V dropped 8 bases and J dropped 4 bases, with 17 bases sitting between them. CDR3 sequence (DNA): TGCGCCAGCCGCGCAGACTCCCCCCCCTATGGCTACACCTTC. Amino acid sequence: CASRADSPPYGYTF.

The chain combines TRBV14 with TRBJ2-4; D is uncertain. V dropped 5 bases and J dropped 13 bases, with 18 bases sitting between them. CDR1 is SGHDN and CDR2 is FVKESK in the germline V gene. There are 13 residues in the CDR3. The CDR3 protein is CASSELLYGEQYF. As DNA, the CDR3 is TGTGCCAGCAGCGAGCTGCTTTACGGTGAGCAGTACTTC.

This clonotype was seen once. This sequence joins TRBV10-2 and TRBJ1-5; D is undetermined. The CDR3 covers 14 residues. In germline, CDR1 is WSHSY, CDR2 SAAADI. The germline V and J ends were trimmed by 8 bases and 2 bases, with 13 bases remaining between them. The DNA of the CDR3 is TGCGCCAGCCCCGCCGGGGATGGCAATCAGCCCCAGCATTTT. As protein: CASPAGDGNQPQHF.

CDR3 residues: CASSQWIGPYEQYF. The DNA of the CDR3 is TGCGCCAGCAGCCAATGGATTGGACCCTACGAGCAGTACTTC. This rearrangement joins TRBV4-1 to TRBJ2-7, with D unresolved. Trimming cost V 2 bases and J 2 bases, with 10 bases left between them. This CDR3 spans 14 amino acids. Per the germline V gene, CDR1 is MGHRA and CDR2 is YSYEKL.

V usage is TRBV9 and J usage is TRBJ2-6; tentatively, D is TRBD1 or TRBD2 (5 bases each). Between the trimmed V and J ends, which lost 7 bases and 5 bases, there was a span of 16 bases. This CDR3 region has 15 residues. CDR1 is SGDLS, CDR2 YYNGEE, per germline. CDR3: CASRLGTAWANVLTF. DNA of the CDR3: TGTGCCAGCCGCCTGGGGACGGCCTGGGCCAACGTCCTGACTTTC.

This clonotype was observed a few times. This chain connects TRBV20-1 to TRBJ2-7, with no clear D. Per germline, CDR1 DFQATT and CDR2 SNEGSKA (reference sequence). The CDR3 is 13 amino acids. V lost 2 bases to trimming and J lost 4 bases, with 12 bases between them. CDR3 loop: CSARPSTRYEQYF. The CDR3 DNA sequence: TGCAGTGCTAGACCATCCACCCGGTACGAGCAGTACTTC.

This clonotype occurred a few times. The rearrangement joins TRBV20-1 to TRBJ1-6; TRBD1 matches 7 bases. Trimming at V came to 6 bases and at J to 10 bases, leaving 9 bases not matched to a gene. This CDR3 has 13 residues. From germline, CDR1 is DFQATT and CDR2 SNEGSKA (reference sequence). The CDR3 loop reads CSAKTGPGSPLHF. The CDR3 coding sequence is TGCAGTGCCAAGACAGGGCCAGGATCACCCCTCCACTTT.

This chain connects TRBV20-1 to TRBJ2-4, with TRBD2 identical over 10 bases. V was pared by 6 bases and J by 4 bases, with 9 bases of the junction left unmatched. The CDR3 has 15 amino acids. Looked up from germline, CDR1 is DFQATT and CDR2 is SNEGSKA (reference sequence). CDR3 sequence: CSAGPGTSEKNIQYF. The CDR3 DNA reads as TGCAGTGCCGGTCCCGGGACTAGCGAGAAAAACATTCAGTACTTC.

This clonotype has more than one count but fewer than ten. The chain joins TRBV20-1 to TRBJ1-6; no definite D call. Germline V lookup: CDR1 DFQATT, CDR2 SNEGSKA (reference sequence). The CDR3 has 16 residues. V was clipped by 1 base and J by 5 bases, with 15 bases between them. CDR3 amino acids: CSARVHRLSNNSPLHF. The DNA for the CDR3 is TGCAGTGCTAGAGTACACCGGCTCAGCAATAATTCACCCCTCCACTTT.

This chain joins TRBV29-1 and TRBJ2-7, with 8 bases aligning to TRBD2. Per germline, CDR1 SQVTM and CDR2 ANQGSEA. J lost 7 bases, V lost 4 bases, and 21 bases had no gene match. CDR3 length equals 17 residues. The chain's CDR3 is CSVVWLYGTSGGSEQYF. CDR3 coding DNA: TGCAGCGTTGTATGGCTGTATGGGACGAGCGGGGGTAGTGAGCAGTACTTC.

This clonotype was detected once. The gene calls are TRBV11-2 and TRBJ2-5; D call uncertain. Germline V lookup: CDR1 SGHAT, CDR2 FQNNGV. The CDR3 sequence is 13 residues long. Trimming took 4 bases from V and 3 from J, leaving 9 bases between them. The CDR3 loop reads CASSSLLKETQYF. The CDR3 DNA follows: TGTGCCAGCAGCTCCTTACTAAAAGAGACCCAGTACTTC.

V is TRBV27 and J is TRBJ2-5, with D maybe TRBD1 (8 bases). With the DNA end fitting TRBJ2-7 better, the J assignment may be wrong. The CDR3 has 18 amino acids. Germline CDR1 and CDR2: MNHEY and SMNVEV (reference sequence). This chain's CDR3 is CASSVIYGGGTGLYEQYF. The DNA of the CDR3 is TGTGCCAGCAGTGTAATATATGGGGGGGGGACAGGTCTTTACGAGCAGTACTTC.

This clonotype has just one count. The chain carries TRBV20-1 and TRBJ2-7; 12 bases match TRBD2. From germline, CDR1 is DFQATT and CDR2 SNEGSKA (reference sequence). Germline trimming cut 6 bases from V and 5 bases from J; bases unmatched to any gene: 23. The CDR3 spans 19 residues. CDR3 protein: CSAPVLAGGSWERVNEQYF. Here the CDR3 DNA reads TGCAGTGCCCCGGTTCTAGCGGGAGGGAGTTGGGAACGGGTCAACGAGCAGTACTTC.

J is TRBJ2-1 and V is TRBV7-2; possible D gene TRBD2, 6 bases. Trimming took 7 bases from V and 2 from J, leaving 12 bases between them. The CDR3 covers 14 residues. CDR1 and CDR2 (germline): SGHTA, FQGNSA. CDR3 nucleotide sequence: TGTGCCAGCATAGCGGTCACTACCTACAATGAGCAGTTCTTC. This sequence encodes CASIAVTTYNEQFF.

The chain recombines TRBV4-3 with TRBJ2-7; 8 positions match TRBD2. The CDR3 runs 15 residues. In germline, CDR1 is LGHNA, CDR2 YSLEER. J gave up 5 bases and V 4 bases, and 10 bases lay outside the gene matches. Here the CDR3 reads CASSPGRAGANEQYF. CDR3 nucleotide sequence: TGCGCCAGCAGCCCCGGGAGAGCGGGAGCTAACGAGCAGTACTTC.

This clonotype has more than one count but fewer than ten. The rearrangement uses TRBV7-9 and TRBJ2-4; 8 bases are shared with TRBD1. The closer fit of TRBJ2-7 to the DNA end suggests the J call may be wrong. The CDR3 sequence is 15 residues long. Germline V gives CDR1 SEHNR, CDR2 FQNEAQ (reference sequence). CDR3 residues: CASSTQGGPTYEQYF. Here the CDR3 DNA reads TGTGCCAGCAGCACACAGGGGGGACCCACATACGAGCAGTACTTC.

The chain joins TRBV29-1 to TRBJ2-1, with D unresolved. Trimming shortened V by 5 bases and J by 0 bases, and 11 bases separated the two germline ends. Germline CDR1 SQVTM, CDR2 ANQGSEA. This CDR3 comprises 14 residues. The CDR3 reads CSVLRFGSYNEQFF. In DNA form, the CDR3 reads TGCAGCGTTTTGAGATTTGGCTCCTACAATGAGCAGTTCTTC.

This clonotype has at least ten counts. The V call is TRBV29-1, the J call TRBJ2-3, with a tentative D call TRBD1 (6 bases). This CDR3 is 16 amino acids long. Germline V gives CDR1 SQVTM, CDR2 ANQGSEA. The germline V and J ends were trimmed by 5 bases and 0 bases, with 18 bases remaining between them. CDR3 loop: CSVLGARGFSTDTQYF. The CDR3 DNA reads as TGCAGCGTTTTGGGGGCAAGAGGCTTTAGCACAGATACGCAGTATTTT.

V is TRBV5-6 and J is TRBJ1-6; D ambiguous. The length of the CDR3 is 16 residues. V was shortened by 0 bases and J by 9 bases, with 16 bases between the two germline ends. Germline V gene sequence: CDR1 SGHDT, CDR2 YYEEEE. The CDR3 here is CASSLAPGNSISPLHF. For the CDR3, the DNA is TGTGCCAGCAGCTTGGCCCCGGGCAATTCCATTTCACCCCTCCACTTT.

The sample holds a few counts of this clonotype. The chain links TRBV6-5 to TRBJ2-3; 7 positions agree with TRBD2. CDR3 length: 17 residues. V lost 0 bases, J lost 4 bases, and 10 bases stayed unmatched. Germline CDR1 and CDR2: MNHEY and SVGAGI. The CDR3 nucleotides read TGTGCCAGCAGTTACTCTGCTGGCGGGAGCGGAGCAGATACGCAGTATTTT. As protein: CASSYSAGGSGADTQYF.

This clonotype was seen only a few times. J is TRBJ2-3 and V is TRBV5-1; D is unresolved. V lost 3 bases to trimming and J lost 6 bases, with 11 bases between them. The CDR3 length is 13 residues. CDR1 is SGHRS and CDR2 is YFSETQ in the germline V gene. The CDR3 spells CASSSPPTDTQYF. The CDR3 DNA reads TGCGCCAGCAGCTCTCCACCTACCGATACGCAGTATTTT.

This clonotype was observed a handful of times. J is TRBJ2-3 and V is TRBV29-1, with TRBD1 matching over 7 bases. V trimming: 6 bases; J trimming: 4 bases; junction bases outside the gene matches: 7. Germline-derived CDR1 and CDR2 are SQVTM and ANQGSEA. This CDR3 has 13 amino acids. The CDR3 DNA is TGCAGCGTGGCGTACACAGGGGCAGATACGCAGTATTTT. Translating it yields CSVAYTGADTQYF.

This clonotype was found a few times. In DNA form, the CDR3 reads TGCAGCGCCGAACCCGCGACAGGGTACAATGAGCAGTTCTTC. The encoded protein is CSAEPATGYNEQFF. The chain joins TRBV29-1 to TRBJ2-1, with 7 positions matching TRBD1. From germline, CDR1 is SQVTM and CDR2 ANQGSEA. The CDR3 length is 14 residues. Trimming cost V 7 bases and J 4 bases; bases outside gene matches: 10.

Details on this clonotype: This may be a read error, as it is one base from a much larger clone. This chain joins TRBV12-3 or TRBV12-4 and TRBJ2-5; the D gene is possibly TRBD2 (6 bases). Trimming removed 4 bases at V and 11 bases at J, with 17 bases between. The length of the CDR3 is 13 residues. As DNA, the CDR3 is TGTGCCAGCAGTTGTAACGGGGCTCGGGAGCAGTACTTC. This codes for CASSCNGAREQYF.

J is TRBJ1-4 and V is TRBV7-2; D gene unclear. This CDR3 is built from 14 residues. V shed 4 bases and J shed 6 bases, with 12 bases lying between them. Germline loops: CDR1 SGHTA, CDR2 FQGNSA. CDR3: CASSSPGFHEKLFF. For the CDR3, the DNA is TGTGCCAGCAGCTCCCCGGGATTTCATGAAAAACTGTTTTTT.

This clonotype turned up a few times. The chain combines TRBV7-2 with TRBJ2-1; TRBD2 agrees at 8 bases. The CDR3 consists of 17 residues. CDR1 and CDR2 from the germline V gene are SGHTA and FQGNSA. V shed 1 base, J shed 6 bases, and the junction held 11 bases outside the gene matches. The CDR3 DNA is TGTGCCAGCAGCTTAGGGGGGGCAGCGGGGGCACTCAATGAGCAGTTCTTC. Translating it yields CASSLGGAAGALNEQFF.

The V gene is TRBV11-2, the J gene TRBJ2-7, with 13 bases lining up with TRBD2. The germline V gene has CDR1 SGHAT and CDR2 FQNNGV. This CDR3 is built from 19 residues. With V trimmed by 3 bases and J by 7 bases, 18 bases remained unmatched. The CDR3 spells CASSLSPPLAGGPGNEQYF. The DNA of the CDR3 is TGTGCCAGCAGCTTGTCCCCGCCACTAGCGGGAGGGCCTGGCAATGAGCAGTACTTC.

This clonotype appeared a few times. The chain employs TRBV7-2 and TRBJ2-1; possible D gene TRBD1, 5 bases. The V end lost 2 bases, the J end lost 10 bases, and 12 bases lay between the germline ends. This CDR3 has 13 residues. Germline V lookup: CDR1 SGHTA, CDR2 FQGNSA. The CDR3 DNA reads as TGTGCCAGCAGCTTAATAGGGGTGGGCGAGCAGTTCTTC. This sequence encodes CASSLIGVGEQFF.

The table lists this clonotype with a count of one. V gene TRBV29-1 combines with J gene TRBJ1-5; 9 bases line up with TRBD1. CDR3 length: 13 residues. The junction had 4 bases not matched to a gene; V was cut back by 7 bases and J by 3 bases. Germline values: CDR1 SQVTM, CDR2 ANQGSEA. CDR3 bases: TGCAGCGCCGGGACAGGGAACAATCAGCCCCAGCATTTT. It encodes CSAGTGNNQPQHF.

J is TRBJ2-7 and V is TRBV20-1; D not certain. CDR1 DFQATT and CDR2 SNEGSKA come from the germline V gene (reference sequence). The CDR3 contains 12 residues. The germline V and J ends were trimmed by 7 bases and 0 bases, with 10 bases remaining between them. This chain's CDR3 is CSVSPFSYEQYF. CDR3 nucleotide sequence: TGCAGTGTGTCTCCCTTCTCCTACGAGCAGTACTTC.